The 10 T cell receptor beta chains below all came from one sample that was sequenced in a study of CXCR3-negative and CXCR3-positive naive CD8 T cells. Notes on the study in general: CXCR3-positive naive cells had more hydrophobic TRB CDR3s than CXCR3-negative naive cells.

The antigens for these receptors are not known. UMI-tagged TRB cDNA libraries were built via 5' RACE. TCRdb re-called the 5' RACE reads; every CDR3 protein appears as one record, without DNA. Recorded for this sample: more than 70,000 distinct CDR3 sequences. The sequencing input was naive CXCR3+ CD8+ T cells from blood. The subset: CD45RO-CCR7+CD27+CD95- naive CD8+ T cells expressing CXCR3 (TNR3+). These receptor sequences come from a human donor in good health. Some clones in this sample may be carry-over from other donors' samples.

The chain couples TRBV29-1 to TRBJ2-7. This CDR3 has 12 amino acids. Germline V gene sequence: CDR1 SQVTM, CDR2 ANQGSEA. This CDR3 is CSVEDLVAEQYF.

V and J are TRBV28 and TRBJ1-1. The germline CDR1 and CDR2 sequences are MDHEN and SYDVKM. The CDR3 sequence is 16 residues long. CDR3 loop: CASSLSGLRMNTEAFF.

The gene calls are TRBV5-1 and TRBJ2-5; TCRdb designates TRBD1, a call that cannot be tested without DNA. Looked up from germline, CDR1 is SGHRS and CDR2 is YFSETQ. The CDR3 is 14 amino acids. This CDR3 reads CASSSGQGKETQYF.

The gene calls are TRBV6-2 or TRBV6-3 and TRBJ1-4. Germline V gene data show CDR1 as MNHEY and CDR2 as SVGEGT. There are 14 residues in the CDR3. The CDR3 sequence is CASSPRETYEKLFF.

The rearrangement joins TRBV4-1 to TRBJ2-1; TCRdb proposes TRBD1, but this gene call is untestable without DNA. The CDR3 covers 16 residues. Germline V gene sequence: CDR1 MGHRA, CDR2 YSYEKL. CDR3 sequence: CASSPLIYRENNEQFF.

The chain employs TRBV20-1 and TRBJ2-1; the D call of TRBD2 rests on TCRdb alone, since no DNA is present to check it. There are 14 residues in the CDR3. Looked up from germline, CDR1 is DFQATT and CDR2 is SNEGSKA (reference sequence). The chain's CDR3 is CSAHSGVERNEQFF.

This chain uses TRBV12-3 or TRBV12-4 with TRBJ2-7; absent DNA, TCRdb's TRBD1 call cannot be checked. The CDR3 contains 13 residues. The CDR3 region is CASSKLGVYEQYF.

The chain links TRBV4-1 to TRBJ2-2. The CDR3 sequence is 14 residues long. Germline lookup yields CDR1 MGHRA and CDR2 YSYEKL. CDR3 in amino acids: CASSQVMNPGELFF.

The V call is TRBV28, the J call TRBJ2-7. The CDR3 sequence is 14 residues long. CDR1 and CDR2 from the germline V gene are MDHEN and SYDVKM. The CDR3 spells CASSLVGEWYEQYF.

V gene TRBV14 combines with J gene TRBJ2-5. CDR1 is SGHDN and CDR2 is FVKESK in the germline V gene. This CDR3 region has 14 residues. CDR3 sequence: CASSQEGAAETQYF.